This entry features one T cell receptor (beta chain) sequence. Original processing methods: Nucleated cell counts were estimated from reference gene primer amplification. The repertoire was sequenced with immunoSEQ multiplex PCR; TCRdb's copy has only in-frame clones and lacks some. V, J and clone size derive from that table, while D and trimming were established from the DNA sequence. Of approximately 280,000 clones in the sample, under 90% were seen once. The record originates from a study of blood T cell repertoires in COVID-19. On the study more broadly: Both acute and convalescent COVID-19 samples were obtained from the United States, Italy and Spain. PBMCs, B-cell-depleted T cells, or T cells were the source of the cDNA or gDNA that made up the material.

This receptor was obtained from a man aged 45 to 65 with acute or convalescent COVID-19. Sequencing was carried out using peripheral blood.

The CDR3 bases are TGTGCCACCCAGCTTGGGCAGGCCTACAATGAGCAGTTCTTC. It yields the protein CATQLGQAYNEQFF. This chain uses TRBV7-9 with TRBJ2-1, with D unclear. Trimming stripped 10 bases from V and 2 bases from J, with 15 bases between. Germline assignment: CDR1 SEHNR and CDR2 FQNEAQ (reference sequence). This CDR3 comprises 14 residues.